Below are 4 T cell receptor beta chains sequenced from a single sample in a study of T cells in Graves' hyperthyroidism and ophthalmopathy. Researchers took RNA transcripts and amplified the TCR beta CDR3 regions from them. First-round RT-PCR of the TCR CDR3 relied on the HTBI primer set. Each CDR3 protein gets one entry after TCRdb re-called the multiplex PCR reads with MiXCR. The data show roughly 420,000 distinct CDR3 sequences, roughly 13% seen once. The source material was blood. The receptors originated from a woman between 18 and 29 years old with Graves' hyperthyroidism.

This clonotype was detected many times. V is TRBV3-1 and J is TRBJ1-1, with D uncertain. Looked up from germline, CDR1 is LGHDT and CDR2 is YNNKEL (reference sequence). Trimming cost V 2 bases and J 7 bases, with 5 bases left between them. The CDR3 extends over 11 amino acids. Here the CDR3 reads CASSQNREAFF. The CDR3 DNA is TGTGCCAGCAGCCAAAACCGTGAAGCTTTCTTT. Looking up the rest from reference TRBV3-1 and TRBJ1-1 gives the full variable domain: DTAVSQTPKYLVTQMGNDKSIKCEQNLGHDTMYWYKQDSKKFLKIMFSYNNKELIINETVPNRFSPKSPDKAHLNLHINSLELGDSAVYFCASSQNREAFFGQGTRLTVV.

This clonotype was found many times. The V and J genes are TRBV20-1 and TRBJ2-3; tentatively, D is TRBD1 (7 bases). From germline, CDR1 is DFQATT and CDR2 SNEGSKA (reference sequence). CDR3 size: 15 residues. V was cut by 6 bases and J by 2 bases, with 18 bases left in between. The CDR3 nucleotides read TGCAGTGCCCTGACCGGCAGGGGGGACACAGATACGCAGTATTTT. Its protein product is CSALTGRGDTDTQYF.

This clonotype occurred many times. The rearrangement uses TRBV20-1 and TRBJ2-5; TRBD2 agrees at 15 bases. Germline CDR1 DFQATT, CDR2 SNEGSKA (reference sequence). The CDR3 runs 17 residues. The trim removed 5 bases at V and 2 bases at J, leaving 9 bases unmatched. The CDR3 sequence is CSASGTSGRFLQETQYF. The CDR3 region has the DNA TGCAGTGCTTCCGGGACTAGCGGGAGGTTCTTGCAAGAGACCCAGTACTTC.

The sample holds many counts of this clonotype. A much larger clone lies one base from this, so it may be a read error. V usage is TRBV20-1 and J usage is TRBJ2-7, with D perhaps TRBD2 (5 bases). The CDR3 is 11 residues long. CDR1 is DFQATT and CDR2 is SNEGSKA in the germline V gene (reference sequence). The V and J ends lost 4 bases and 3 bases respectively, with 7 bases between them. The CDR3, as DNA: TGCAGTGCTAATGGGAGCTACGAGCAGTACTTC. Its translation is CSANGSYEQYF.